Listed below are T cell receptor beta chains from one sample, sequenced in a study of blood T cell repertoires in COVID-19. Clones were read by immunoSEQ multiplex PCR, and TCRdb kept only the in-frame ones, dropping some. The profile covers 130,000 to 150,000 clones, with 87% appearing a single time and about 5.7% taken by the ten largest. The sample was peripheral blood. Receptor source: a man older than 75 with acute or convalescent COVID-19. The CDR3 runs from the conserved cysteine through the conserved F or W. The D gene is left open where the match is weak. Size values are once, few and many counts, or a class for expanded clones, and some rows have none.

TRBJ1-1 | TRBD1 | - | TRBV6-6 | TGTGCCAGCAGTTACTCGACAGGGGACACTGAAGCTTTCTTT | CASSYSTGDTEAFF
TRBJ1-3 | - | - | TRBV10-3 | TGTGCCATCACCCCAGGGGCTGGAAACACCATATATTTT | CAITPGAGNTIYF
TRBJ1-6 | TRBD1 | - | TRBV19 | TGTGCCAGTAGTGCCCAAACAGGGGATGGCTCACCCCTCCACTTT | CASSAQTGDGSPLHF
TRBJ1-1 | - | - | TRBV19 | TGTGCCAGTAGTATTGCCCTGACAAGGATGAACACTGAAGCTTTCTTT | CASSIALTRMNTEAFF
TRBJ2-2 | TRBD2 | - | TRBV28 | TGTGCCAGCAGTTTATGGGGCGGGGGGCTAACCGGGGAGCTGTTTTTT | CASSLWGGGLTGELFF
TRBJ1-1 | - | - | TRBV29-1 | TGCAGCGTTGAAACAGGGTGGGCTTTCTTT | CSVETGWAFF
TRBJ1-1 | - | - | TRBV14 | TGTGCCAGCAGCCCAACGTTGGGACAGAACACTGAAGCTTTCTTT | CASSPTLGQNTEAFF
TRBJ1-2 | - | - | TRBV10-3 | TGTGCCATCAGTGAGCCGGGACCATCCAGGGGTAGCTACACCTTC | CAISEPGPSRGSYTF
TRBJ1-4 | TRBD1 | - | TRBV6-6 | TGTGCCAGCAGAAAATCCGGGACAGGGAATGAAAAACTGTTTTTT | CASRKSGTGNEKLFF
TRBJ1-1 | - | - | TRBV6-5 | TGTGCCAGCAGAAGGGGGATGAACACTGAAGCTTTCTTT | CASRRGMNTEAFF
TRBJ1-5 | - | - | TRBV5-1 | TGCGCCAGCAGCTTGGATCCGCTAGATGGGCAGCCCCAGCATTTT | CASSLDPLDGQPQHF
TRBJ2-1 | - | - | TRBV11-3 | TGTGCCAGCAGCTTAGGGGCCATCTCCTACAATGAGCAGTTCTTC | CASSLGAISYNEQFF
TRBJ1-1 | - | few | TRBV4-2 | TGTGCCAGCAGCCACCCGGACAGACTGAACACTGAAGCTTTCTTT | CASSHPDRLNTEAFF